This T cell receptor (beta chain) was profiled in a study of cytomegalovirus exposure and HLA in healthy donors. Whole-study context: There were around 100 million unique TCR beta sequences, drawn from about 200 million T cells, in an earlier analysis. The study, taken as a whole, reports: Immune exposure was documented only through CMV serostatus. What was likely a sequencing artifact was a cluster of highly shared sequence variants. Evidence from a later analysis indicated that most CMV-associated TCR beta chains looked HLA-restricted.

PCR amplification relied on 60 Vbeta primers (plus 13 Jbeta primers). Profiled with immunoSEQ multiplex PCR; TCRdb holds only in-frame clones, not every one. The sample has approximately 140,000 clones, 70% to 80% seen once; the top ten hold 10% to 15%. V dropped 4 bases and J dropped 5 bases, with 14 bases sitting between them. Germline CDR1 reads SQVTM; CDR2 reads ANQGSEA. CDR3 length equals 13 residues. A word on this clone: Its antigen is currently unknown.

The gene calls are TRBV29-1 and TRBJ1-1; a possible D gene is TRBD1 (5 bases). Sequenced: PBMCs. This clonotype originated in a man in his forties or fifties in good health and CMV-seropositive. CDR3 loop: CSVGVTGDTEAFF. For the CDR3, the DNA is TGCAGCGTTGGGGTGACGGGGGATACTGAAGCTTTCTTT.